The rows below give T cell receptor beta chains drawn from one sample of a study of control samples from healthy donors and cancer patients. Only in-frame clones appear in the TCRdb table, and some are missing; sequencing was by immunoSEQ multiplex PCR. The sample has roughly 93,000 clones, roughly 89% seen once. Sequencing was done on a sample of PBMCs. These receptor sequences come from a woman aged 45-59 years with colorectal cancer. The CDR3 runs from the conserved cysteine through the conserved F or W. A D gene is named only where the DNA matches it firmly. Some rows mark clone size as missing; the rest say once, few, many or name a class of expanded clone.

V	size	J	D	DNA	CDR3
TRBV30	.	TRBJ2-4	.	TGTGCCTGGAGTGTCCCAAGACTAGCCAAAAACATTCAGTACTTC	CAWSVPRLAKNIQYF
TRBV5-1	.	TRBJ1-4	.	TGCGCCAGCAGCTTCGGGGGGGCTAGGGCGGAAAAACTGTTTTTT	CASSFGGARAEKLFF
TRBV9	once	TRBJ1-3	.	TGTGCCAGCAGCGTAGGGGGGGGGCCCAGCTCTGGAAACACCATATATTTT	CASSVGGGPSSGNTIYF
TRBV6-5	.	TRBJ1-6	TRBD1	TGTGCCAGCAGACAGGGGGCGGAGAATTCACCCCTCCACTTT	CASRQGAENSPLHF
TRBV10-3	.	TRBJ1-1	.	TGTGCCATCAGTGAGTCGATGGGGGTTGAAGCTTTCTTT	CAISESMGVEAFF
TRBV7-8	.	TRBJ1-2	.	TGTGCCAGCAGCTTAATAAAAGGGAATGGCTACACCTTC	CASSLIKGNGYTF
TRBV29-1	.	TRBJ1-1	.	TGCAGCGTCAGATTTTGGGACACTGAAGCTTTCTTT	CSVRFWDTEAFF
TRBV7-3	.	TRBJ2-5	.	TGTGCCAGCAGCTTAAACCCTAGTCGTGAGACCCAGTACTTC	CASSLNPSRETQYF
TRBV6-5	.	TRBJ2-3	.	TGTGCCACCCAGGAGGCGGGGACTAGCACAGATACGCAGTATTTT	CATQEAGTSTDTQYF
TRBV10-3	.	TRBJ1-2	.	TGTGCCATCAGTGAGGCATGGGGGGCAAGGGGCTACACCTTC	CAISEAWGARGYTF
TRBV7-2	.	TRBJ1-5	.	TGTGCCAGCAGACCCTCTGGGAATCAGCCCCAGCATTTT	CASRPSGNQPQHF
TRBV18	.	TRBJ2-1	.	TGTGCCAGCTCACCACTACAGGGAGGATTCGATGAGCAGTTCTTC	CASSPLQGGFDEQFF
TRBV10-3	.	TRBJ1-2	.	TGTGCCGCCCGGGACGGGAACTATGGCTACACCTTC	CAARDGNYGYTF
TRBV7-2	once	TRBJ2-5	TRBD2	TGTGCCAGCAGCTTCATAGCGGGGGGGTCTATCCAGTACTTC	CASSFIAGGSIQYF
TRBV5-1	.	TRBJ2-2	.	TGCGCCAGCAGCTTGGCCAAACTGTTCGGCGGGGAGCTGTTTTTT	CASSLAKLFGGELFF
TRBV9	.	TRBJ2-3	.	TGTGCCAGCAGCGTATCTCGACGCTCGGGTCGCTCTAGCACAGATACGCAGTATTTT	CASSVSRRSGRSSTDTQYF
TRBV14	.	TRBJ1-1	.	TGTGCCAGCAGCCAAGACTTAGACACTGAAGCTTTCTTT	CASSQDLDTEAFF
TRBV6-6	.	TRBJ2-5	.	TGTGCCAGCAGTAAAGCGGATGGGAAGGAGACCCAGTACTTC	CASSKADGKETQYF
TRBV6-6	.	TRBJ2-5	TRBD1	TGTGCCAGCAGTGGGGGACAGAGTCCGACCCAGTACTTC	CASSGGQSPTQYF
TRBV5-6	.	TRBJ2-3	.	TGTGCCAGCAGCTTGCGGAGCGTTGAGATAACGCAGTATTTT	CASSLRSVEITQYF
TRBV4-3	.	TRBJ1-6	.	TGCGCCAGCAGCCAAGAGACCCGTTCACCCCTCCACTTT	CASSQETRSPLHF
TRBV2	.	TRBJ1-1	.	TGTGCCAGCAGAATATACCTGAACACTGAAGCTTTCTTT	CASRIYLNTEAFF
TRBV2	.	TRBJ2-3	TRBD2	TGTGCCAGCAGACTACTAGCGGGGAGGGGAGATACGCAGTATTTT	CASRLLAGRGDTQYF
TRBV6-2/TRBV6-3	.	TRBJ2-1	.	TGTGCCAGCAGTTACACTCGGGATGAGCAGTTCTTC	CASSYTRDEQFF
TRBV28	.	TRBJ1-5	.	TGTGCCAGCAGCCGTTCAACTCAGCCCCAGCATTTT	CASSRSTQPQHF
TRBV7-9	.	TRBJ2-4	TRBD1	TGTGCCAGCAGCTTAGCGCGGGGACAGGGAGCCAAAAACATTCAGTACTTC	CASSLARGQGAKNIQYF
TRBV19	.	TRBJ1-5	.	TGTGCCAGTAGTATATCGGGGGTAGAGAATCAGCCCCAGCATTTT	CASSISGVENQPQHF
TRBV7-2	.	TRBJ2-3	.	TGTGCCAGCAGCCCCTGGTTCGGGGGGCCCAAGGCAGATACGCAGTATTTT	CASSPWFGGPKADTQYF
TRBV5-5	.	TRBJ1-5	.	TGTGCCAGCAGCTTGGCTGGGGTCGGCAATCAGCCCCAGCATTTT	CASSLAGVGNQPQHF
TRBV28	.	TRBJ1-2	.	TGTGCCAGCAGTCCTACCTCCAAAGACAGCTATGGCTACACCTTC	CASSPTSKDSYGYTF
TRBV5-1	.	TRBJ2-1	.	TGCGCCAGCAGCTTGGGCCCAGGACAATACAATGAGCAGTTCTTC	CASSLGPGQYNEQFF
TRBV24-1	.	TRBJ2-5	.	TGTGCCACCAGTGATTTCGGGGCAGGGTCAGAGACCCAGTACTTC	CATSDFGAGSETQYF
TRBV7-2	.	TRBJ1-6	TRBD1	TGTGCCAGCAGAGCCCGGACAGGGGGAAATAATTCACCCCTCCACTTT	CASRARTGGNNSPLHF
TRBV18	.	TRBJ2-1	TRBD2	TGTGCCAGCTCATCCCTAGCGGGGGCCGACAATGAGCAGTTCTTC	CASSSLAGADNEQFF
TRBV11-1	.	TRBJ2-1	TRBD1	TGTGCCAGCAGGTTGGACAGGGCGAACTACAATGAGCAGTTCTTC	CASRLDRANYNEQFF
TRBV9	.	TRBJ1-1	.	TGTGCCAGCAGCGTAGTACCGAACACTGAAGCTTTCTTT	CASSVVPNTEAFF
TRBV5-1	few	TRBJ1-1	.	TGCGCCAGCAGCACAAATCTGAACACTGAAGCTTTCTTT	CASSTNLNTEAFF
TRBV6-5	.	TRBJ1-2	.	TGTGCCAGCACATTGGGGAATCGCTATGGCTACACCTTC	CASTLGNRYGYTF
TRBV25-1	.	TRBJ2-1	.	TGTGCCAGCAGTGGCGGTGGGAGGTATGAGCAGTTCTTC	CASSGGGRYEQFF
TRBV6-5	few	TRBJ1-4	.	TGTGCCAGCAGCACCAGACAGAACCGTGAAAAACTGTTTTTT	CASSTRQNREKLFF
TRBV30	.	TRBJ1-4	.	TGTGCCTGGAGCGAACAAAGGAATGAAAAACTGTTTTTT	CAWSEQRNEKLFF
TRBV18	.	TRBJ1-5	.	TGTGACAGCTCAATGTCCCGGGATCAGCCCCAGCATTTT	CDSSMSRDQPQHF
TRBV4-2	.	TRBJ2-3	TRBD2	TGTGCCAGCAGCCAAGATCGGAGCGGGGCTGCAGATACGCAGTATTTT	CASSQDRSGAADTQYF
TRBV28	once	TRBJ1-1	.	TGTGCCAGCAGTTATGGGGGAACTGAAGCTTTCTTT	CASSYGGTEAFF
TRBV7-9	.	TRBJ1-4	TRBD1	TGTGCCAGCAGCTATCAGGGGGTGGAGGTTGAAAAACTGTTTTTT	CASSYQGVEVEKLFF
TRBV2	.	TRBJ1-1	TRBD1	TGTGCCAGCAGTTACAGGGGTGGAGGCACTGAAGCTTTCTTT	CASSYRGGGTEAFF
TRBV6-4	.	TRBJ2-1	.	TGTGCCAGCAGTGACTCGAGCCCCGGCAATGAGCAGTTCTTC	CASSDSSPGNEQFF
TRBV9	.	TRBJ1-2	.	TGTGCCAGCAGCATCCGGACCGACTATGGCTACACCTTC	CASSIRTDYGYTF
TRBV7-2	.	TRBJ1-1	.	TGTGCCAGCAGCTTACAGACAATGAACACTGAAGCTTTCTTT	CASSLQTMNTEAFF